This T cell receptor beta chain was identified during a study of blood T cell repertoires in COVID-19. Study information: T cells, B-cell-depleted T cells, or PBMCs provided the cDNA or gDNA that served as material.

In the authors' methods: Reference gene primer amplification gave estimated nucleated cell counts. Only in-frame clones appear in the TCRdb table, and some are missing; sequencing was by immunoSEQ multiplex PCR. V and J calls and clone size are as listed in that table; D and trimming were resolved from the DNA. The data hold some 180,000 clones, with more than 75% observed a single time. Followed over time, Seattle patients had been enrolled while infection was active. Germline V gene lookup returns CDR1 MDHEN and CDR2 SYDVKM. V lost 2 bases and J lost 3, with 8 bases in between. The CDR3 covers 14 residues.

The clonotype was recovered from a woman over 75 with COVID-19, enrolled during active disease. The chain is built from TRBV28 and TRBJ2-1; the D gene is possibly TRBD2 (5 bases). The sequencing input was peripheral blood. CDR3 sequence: CASSLPGLYNEQFF. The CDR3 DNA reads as TGTGCCAGCAGTTTACCAGGACTCTACAATGAGCAGTTCTTC. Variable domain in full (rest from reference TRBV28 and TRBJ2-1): DVKVTQSSRYLVKRTGEKVFLECVQDMDHENMFWYRQDPGLGLRLIYFSYDVKMKEKGDIPEGYSVSREKKERFSLILESASTNQTSMYLCASSLPGLYNEQFFGPGTRLTVL.